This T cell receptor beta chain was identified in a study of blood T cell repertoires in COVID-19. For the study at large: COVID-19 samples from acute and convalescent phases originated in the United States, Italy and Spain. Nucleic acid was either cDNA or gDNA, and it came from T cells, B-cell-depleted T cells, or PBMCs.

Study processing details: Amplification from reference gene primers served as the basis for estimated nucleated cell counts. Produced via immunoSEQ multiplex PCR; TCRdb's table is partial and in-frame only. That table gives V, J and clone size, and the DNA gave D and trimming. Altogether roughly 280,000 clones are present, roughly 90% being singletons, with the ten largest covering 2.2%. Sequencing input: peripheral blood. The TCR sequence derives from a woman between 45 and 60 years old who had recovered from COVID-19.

CDR3 nucleotide sequence: TGTGCCAGCAGCGTAGTCGGACCGGGGTACAATGAGCAGTTCTTC. The encoded protein is CASSVVGPGYNEQFF. The V call is TRBV9, the J call TRBJ2-1; D may be TRBD2 (5 bases). Germline values: CDR1 SGDLS, CDR2 YYNGEE. CDR3 length equals 15 residues. The ends were cut back, 0 bases at V and 4 bases at J, with 11 bases in the middle.